This T cell receptor (beta chain) was recorded in a study of T cells in Graves' hyperthyroidism and ophthalmopathy. Regarding the study as a whole: Through a model of 13 V-J features, ophthalmopathy was separated from stable hyperthyroidism.

TCR beta CDR3 sequences were amplified from RNA transcripts. HTBI primers drove first-round RT-PCR of the TCR CDR3. TCRdb reanalysed the multiplex PCR reads using MiXCR and keeps one entry per CDR3 protein. The sample has about 570,000 distinct CDR3 sequences, about 14% seen once. In regard to this clonotype: Its target is not known.

The V segment lost 4 bases and the J segment 8 bases; nucleotides outside the gene matches: 16. Germline V gives CDR1 LGHDT, CDR2 YNNKEL (reference sequence). The CDR3 has 16 residues. Diagnosing involved the use of clinical symptoms, serum thyroxine and TRAb, thyroid ultrasound and orbital computed tomography. Sample: blood. This TCR derives from a woman in her forties with Graves' hyperthyroidism. The chain employs TRBV3-1 and TRBJ2-5; the match to TRBD1 covers 7 bases. The CDR3 nucleotides read TGTGCCAGCAGCCGGACCCAGGGGGTTCTAGGGGGAACCCAGTACTTC. This translates into CASSRTQGVLGGTQYF.